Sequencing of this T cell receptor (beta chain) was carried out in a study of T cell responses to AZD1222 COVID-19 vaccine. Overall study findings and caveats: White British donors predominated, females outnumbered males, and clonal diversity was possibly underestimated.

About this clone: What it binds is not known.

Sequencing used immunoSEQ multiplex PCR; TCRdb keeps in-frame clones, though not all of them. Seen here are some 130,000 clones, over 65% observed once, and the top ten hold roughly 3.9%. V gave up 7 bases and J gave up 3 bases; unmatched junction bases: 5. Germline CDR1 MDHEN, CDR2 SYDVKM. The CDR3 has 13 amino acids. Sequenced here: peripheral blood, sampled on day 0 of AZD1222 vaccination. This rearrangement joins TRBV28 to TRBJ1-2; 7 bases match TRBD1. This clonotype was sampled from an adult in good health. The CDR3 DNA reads TGTGCCAGCACTCGACAGGGTTACTATGGCTACACCTTC. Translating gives CASTRQGYYGYTF.